The clone carrying this TCR beta chain was picked up one time. Its antigen is not known. CD45RO-negative CD8 cells positively selected for CCR7 made up the naive population, which excluded terminally differentiated effector memory CD45RA+ cells. The sample belongs to a study of shared clonotypes between healthy human individuals. Across the whole study: Per-donor plates numbered three CD4 naive, three CD4 memory, two CD8 naive and one CD8 memory. Whole-study results and caveats: Clonotypes shared by all four donors outscored non-shared clonotypes in generation probability.

Around 30,000 T cell genomes (about 210 ng DNA) went into each sorted-subset replicate. Original processing methods: With immunoSEQ giving junction-only sequences and no quality scores, filtering differed. Only in-frame clones appear in the TCRdb table, and some are missing; sequencing was by immunoSEQ multiplex PCR. For V, J and clone size, that table is used; D and trimming come from the DNA. The sample lists a few million clones, 93% occurring once. From germline, CDR1 is WNHNN and CDR2 SYGVQD (reference sequence). The CDR3 consists of 13 residues. The V gene lost 2 bases and the J gene lost 3 bases, with 6 bases spanning the gap.

The rearrangement uses TRBV10-1 and TRBJ2-3, with D perhaps matching TRBD1 or TRBD2 (5 bases each). Sequenced sample: naive CD8+ T cells from PBMCs. This TCR was recovered from a man aged 18-30 years in good health. Some clones in this sample may be carry-over from other donors' samples. This CDR3 reads CASSEGGTDTQYF. CDR3 nucleotides: TGCGCCAGCAGTGAGGGGGGAACAGATACGCAGTATTTT.